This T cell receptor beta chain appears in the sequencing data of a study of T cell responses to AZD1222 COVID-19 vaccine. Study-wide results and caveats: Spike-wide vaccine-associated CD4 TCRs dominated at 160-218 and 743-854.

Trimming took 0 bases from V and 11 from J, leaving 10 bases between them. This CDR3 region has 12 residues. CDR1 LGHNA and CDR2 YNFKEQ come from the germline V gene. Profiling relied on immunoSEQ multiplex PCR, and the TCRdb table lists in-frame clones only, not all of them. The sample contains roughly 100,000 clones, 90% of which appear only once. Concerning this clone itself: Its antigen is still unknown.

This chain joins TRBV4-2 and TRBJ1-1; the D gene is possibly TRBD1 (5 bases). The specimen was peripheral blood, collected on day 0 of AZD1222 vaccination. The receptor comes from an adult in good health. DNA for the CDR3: TGTGCCAGCAGCCAAGAGGAGGGGCGGGCTTTCTTT. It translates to CASSQEEGRAFF.